The clone carrying this TCR beta chain was observed at least ten times. This entry belongs to a study of CD8+CD57+ T cells in acquired aplastic anemia. This CDR3 spans 14 amino acids. Germline V lookup: CDR1 SGDLS, CDR2 YYNGEE. V shed 4 bases and J 8 bases; nucleotides not matched to a gene: 9. TCR beta VDJ combinations and CDR3 sequences were profiled from genomic DNA. Each CDR3 protein is one row after TCRdb ran MiXCR on the reads. The sample carries over 150,000 distinct CDR3 sequences, 48% recorded once. It was patients with CD8+CD57+ cell expansion by flow cytometry who were chosen for sequencing. Severe acquired aplastic anemia was diagnosed in all patients. Blood was sampled before the patients had received any therapy.

The receptor comes from a human donor with aplastic anemia. The V call is TRBV9, the J call TRBJ2-1; 7 positions agree with TRBD1. The sample consisted of sorted CD4+, CD8+, or CD8+CD57+ T cells (not recorded which) from PBMCs. The CDR3 coding sequence is TGTGCCAGCAGCCCGAGGGGACAGTCGGATGAGCAGTTCTTC. It codes for CASSPRGQSDEQFF.